This TCR beta chain was captured by sequencing in a study of T cell changes during pregnancy in multiple sclerosis. This table comes from immunoSEQ multiplex PCR, and its TCRdb copy is limited to in-frame clones, with some not included. The sample has 70,000 or so clones; 90% to 95% are singletons. Germline values: CDR1 MGHDK, CDR2 SYGVNS. Trimming left V 1 base short and J 0 bases short, with 13 bases between. This CDR3 spans 16 amino acids. The clonotype originates from a female donor in good health, enrolled as a control in a pregnancy study. The V call is TRBV25-1, the J call TRBJ2-7; D perhaps matches TRBD2 (6 bases). The source material was peripheral blood, sampled in the third trimester of pregnancy. The CDR3 reads CASSEFREEPSYEQYF. As DNA, the CDR3 is TGTGCCAGCAGTGAATTTAGGGAGGAACCCTCCTACGAGCAGTACTTC.